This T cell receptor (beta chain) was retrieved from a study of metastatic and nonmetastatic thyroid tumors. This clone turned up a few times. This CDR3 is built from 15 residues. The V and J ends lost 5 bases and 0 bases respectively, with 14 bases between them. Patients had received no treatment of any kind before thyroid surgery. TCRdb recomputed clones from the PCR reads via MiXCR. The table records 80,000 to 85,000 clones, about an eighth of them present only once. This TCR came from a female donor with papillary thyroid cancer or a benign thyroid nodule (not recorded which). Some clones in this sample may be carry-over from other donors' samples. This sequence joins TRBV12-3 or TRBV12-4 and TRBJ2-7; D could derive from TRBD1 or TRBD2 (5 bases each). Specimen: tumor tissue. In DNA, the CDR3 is TGTGCCAGCAGTGAATTCTGGGACGGCTCCTACGAGCAGTACTTC. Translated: CASSEFWDGSYEQYF.